The clone carrying this T cell receptor beta chain came up a few times. Antigen unknown. The germline V gene has CDR1 SGHAT and CDR2 FQNNGV. The CDR3 has 15 amino acids. V was pared by 4 bases and J by 4 bases, with 8 bases of the junction left unmatched. The sample comes from a study of beta chain features in type 1 diabetes. Whole-study context: The patients were much like the healthy donors in age, gender and cell yields.

Notes on the study in general: At VDJ recombination sites, type 1 diabetes patients had fewer insertions and more deleted nucleotides. The analysis here could not establish whether HLA type shapes TCRB rearrangement. TCRB CDR3s from Type 1 diabetes patients were moderately but significantly shorter in all four CD4+ subsets.

Expressed TCRB transcripts were sequenced, since all the RNA that had been isolated was reverse transcribed. Sequencing used immunoSEQ multiplex PCR; TCRdb keeps in-frame clones, though not all of them. The data contain more than 85,000 clones, 40% of them singletons. Sequenced: stem cell memory CD4+ T cells from blood. The chain combines TRBV11-2 with TRBJ2-5, with TRBD1 identical over 8 bases. The TCR sequence derives from a woman between 18 and 29 years old in good health. DNA of the CDR3: TGTGCCAGCAGCTCAACCAGGACAGGGAGAGAGACCCAGTACTTC. Its protein is CASSSTRTGRETQYF.